Listed here are 5 T cell receptor beta chains from one sample, sequenced in a study of blood T cell repertoires in COVID-19 (TCRdb year 2020). The method was the immunoSEQ multiplex PCR assay. TCRdb took over this immuneACCESS table, retaining in-frame rearrangements with V and J assigned. Such tables are incomplete; in checked studies, under half of the missing clones stem from an unresolved V gene, and the remainder is unexplained. The sample data list over 120,000 clones, and 65% to 80% of these were observed just once. The ten largest clones take up 1.5% to 2.5% of the sample. Sequencing was done on a sample of peripheral blood. These receptors were taken from a woman aged 60-75 years with acute or convalescent COVID-19.

This rearrangement joins TRBV5-4 to TRBJ2-1; no clear D gene. CDR1 is SGHNT, CDR2 YYREEE, per germline (reference sequence). Trimming took off 1 base at V and 0 bases at J, with 8 bases between the two ends. This CDR3 is 15 amino acids long. Here the CDR3 DNA reads TGTGCCAGCAGCTTGCTTAAGAGCTCCTACAATGAGCAGTTCTTC. Encoded protein: CASSLLKSSYNEQFF.

The chain couples TRBV11-2 to TRBJ2-1, with D possibly matching TRBD2 (5 bases). From germline, CDR1 is SGHAT and CDR2 FQNNGV. The ends were cut back, 3 bases at V and 3 bases at J, with 6 bases in the middle. The length of the CDR3 is 13 residues. CDR3 nucleotide sequence: TGTGCCAGCAGCTTTGACTACTACAATGAGCAGTTCTTC. Translation gives CASSFDYYNEQFF.

The chain has TRBV28 and TRBJ1-5; D unclear. The CDR3 is 15 residues long. Trimming removed 7 bases from V and 2 bases from J, with 15 bases in between. Germline CDR1 and CDR2: MDHEN and SYDVKM. CDR3 loop: CASNFIRSGNQPQHF. As DNA, the CDR3 is TGTGCCAGCAATTTTATTCGAAGCGGCAATCAGCCCCAGCATTTT.

DNA for the CDR3: TGTGCCAGTCAGGGTGAGGTGGGGGAGCTGTTTTTT. Amino acid sequence: CASQGEVGELFF. V usage is TRBV25-1 and J usage is TRBJ2-2; a weak D match, TRBD1 (5 bases). Per the germline V gene, CDR1 is MGHDK and CDR2 is SYGVNS. This CDR3 region has 12 residues. With 9 bases removed from V and 8 bases from J, the gap between germline ends came to 13 bases.

The rearrangement links TRBV24-1 to TRBJ2-4; TRBD1 matches 11 bases. The germline gives CDR1 KGHDR, CDR2 SFDVKD. V shed 3 bases and J 7 bases; nucleotides not matched to a gene: 7. The CDR3 totals 16 residues. CDR3 DNA: TGTGCCACCAGTGATGCCGCGCGGGACAGGGGGAACATTCAGTACTTC. As protein: CATSDAARDRGNIQYF.